Following are 27 T cell receptor beta chains from one sample sequenced in a study of T cells in Graves' hyperthyroidism and ophthalmopathy. Authors of the study amplified TCR beta CDR3 regions from RNA transcripts. HTBI primers were the set used in a first-round RT-PCR of the TCR CDR3. TCRdb passed the multiplex PCR reads through MiXCR, listing each CDR3 protein once. The profile shows over 200,000 distinct CDR3 sequences, roughly 17% of them singletons. The sample comprised blood. These receptors came from a man aged 45 to 65 with Graves' hyperthyroidism.

This chain uses TRBV20-1 with TRBJ2-1, with unresolved D. The CDR3 sequence is 14 residues long. The germline V gene has CDR1 DFQATT and CDR2 SNEGSKA (reference sequence). CDR3: CTTFRGSSYNEQFF. CDR3 nucleotide sequence: TGCACAACATTCAGAGGTAGCTCCTACAATGAGCAGTTCTTC.

This clonotype showed up many times. This chain uses TRBV11-3 with TRBJ2-7; unclear D gene. The germline V gene has CDR1 SGHNT and CDR2 YENEEA. The V gene lost 0 bases and the J gene lost 3 bases, with 3 bases spanning the gap. CDR3 length equals 12 residues. CDR3 coding DNA: TGTGCCAGCAGCTTAGAAGGCTACGAGCAGTACTTC. It specifies CASSLEGYEQYF.

This clonotype was detected ten times or more. This chain connects TRBV6-1 to TRBJ1-5; no reliable D call. V lost 5 bases and J 0 bases, leaving 8 bases between the germline ends. The CDR3 totals 14 residues. Germline CDR1 is MNHNS and CDR2 is SASEGT. The CDR3 is CASSSSYSNQPQHF. The DNA of the CDR3 is TGTGCCAGCAGTTCGAGTTATAGCAATCAGCCCCAGCATTTT.

V gene TRBV12-3 or TRBV12-4 combines with J gene TRBJ2-2, with 7 positions matching TRBD2. This CDR3 is 14 amino acids long. V dropped 5 bases and J dropped 1; count of bases not matched to a gene: 1. CDR3 in DNA: TGTGCCAGCAGTGGGGGGGGGAACACCGGGGAGCTGTTTTTT. Translation: CASSGGGNTGELFF.

This clonotype was counted at least ten times. This sequence joins TRBV7-9 and TRBJ2-1; 12 bases map to TRBD1. The junction had 11 bases not matched to a gene; V was cut back by 5 bases and J by 9 bases. The V gene's germline CDR1 is SEHNR and CDR2 FQNEAQ (reference sequence). The CDR3 runs to 16 residues. The CDR3 bases are TGTGCCAGCAGCACACCTCCGGGACAGGGGGCGCGTGAGCAGTTCTTC. The encoded protein is CASSTPPGQGAREQFF.

This clonotype was seen many times. V is TRBV29-1 and J is TRBJ2-3, with TRBD1 as a possible D gene (5 bases). Germline lookup yields CDR1 SQVTM and CDR2 ANQGSEA. V lost 4 bases, J lost 4 bases, and 12 bases lay in between. The CDR3 totals 13 residues. CDR3 in DNA: TGCAGCGTTGGGCAGGGATCGTCAGATACGCAGTATTTT. It is translated as CSVGQGSSDTQYF.

The chain is built from TRBV20-1 and TRBJ1-4; a possible D gene is TRBD1 (6 bases). The CDR3 totals 14 residues. The germline gives CDR1 DFQATT, CDR2 SNEGSKA (reference sequence). V was pared by 4 bases and J by 4 bases, with 13 bases between. The CDR3 region is CSATQDSLNEKLFF. The CDR3 DNA follows: TGCAGTGCTACCCAGGACAGTCTTAATGAAAAACTGTTTTTT.

This clonotype was counted many times. The chain is built from TRBV5-8 and TRBJ2-1, with a weak D call TRBD2 (5 bases). CDR1 and CDR2 (germline): SGHTS, YDEGEE. V dropped 4 bases and J dropped 0 bases, with 11 bases sitting between them. The CDR3 runs 15 residues. The CDR3 protein is CASSRGSSSYNEQFF. The CDR3 DNA is TGTGCCAGCAGCCGAGGGTCCAGCTCCTACAATGAGCAGTTCTTC.

The sample holds a few counts of this clonotype. This may be a read error: a much more frequent sequence differs by one nucleotide. V gene TRBV29-1 combines with J gene TRBJ2-3; the D is unclear. CDR1 SQVTM and CDR2 ANQGSEA come from the germline V gene. CDR3 length: 13 residues. CDR3 loop: CGVDDWRTDTQYF. In DNA form, the CDR3 reads TGCGGCGTTGACGACTGGCGAACGGATACGCAGTATTTT.

In its sample, this clonotype was seen a few times. This chain connects TRBV6-1 to TRBJ1-6; no clear D. This CDR3 spans 12 amino acids. Trimming pared 3 bases from V and 9 bases from J, leaving 6 bases between. Germline V lookup: CDR1 MNHNS, CDR2 SASEGT. The CDR3, as DNA: TGTGCCAGCAGTGACTTTGCTTCACCCCTCCACTTT. Translating it yields CASSDFASPLHF.

The chain couples TRBV19 to TRBJ1-1; D uncertain. CDR3 length: 13 residues. Between the trimmed V and J ends, which lost 8 bases and 1 base, there was a span of 11 bases. Germline lookup yields CDR1 LNHDA and CDR2 SQIVND (reference sequence). The DNA for the CDR3 is TGTGCCAGTGGAGTTTGGGGGAACACTGAAGCTTTCTTT. It yields the protein CASGVWGNTEAFF. Supplemented by reference TRBV19 and TRBJ1-1, the full variable domain reads DGGITQSPKYLFRKEGQNVTLSCEQNLNHDAMYWYRQDPGQGLRLIYYSQIVNDFQKGDIAEGYSVSREKKESFPLTVTSAQKNPTAFYLCASGVWGNTEAFFGQGTRLTVV.

This clonotype has more than one count but fewer than ten. The chain carries TRBV19 and TRBJ2-2; unclear D gene. The V end lost 6 bases, the J end lost 2 bases, and 7 bases lay between the germline ends. The CDR3 is 13 amino acids. Per the germline V gene, CDR1 is LNHDA and CDR2 is SQIVND (reference sequence). The CDR3: CASRGINTGELFF. CDR3 coding DNA: TGTGCCAGTAGGGGTATAAACACCGGGGAGCTGTTTTTT.

This clonotype has only one observation. CDR3 amino acids: CASRKQGQGGYTF. Written as DNA, the CDR3 is TGTGCCAGCAGGAAACAGGGGCAGGGTGGCTACACCTTC. V usage is TRBV6-1 and J usage is TRBJ1-2; the match to TRBD1 covers 7 bases. The CDR3 is 13 residues long. V trimming: 6 bases; J trimming: 7 bases; junction bases outside the gene matches: 8. The V gene's germline CDR1 is MNHNS and CDR2 SASEGT.

The table lists this clonotype with many counts. J is TRBJ2-7 and V is TRBV24-1, with no clear D. V lost 3 bases to trimming and J lost 7 bases, with 12 bases between them. CDR3 length: 13 amino acids. Looked up from germline, CDR1 is KGHDR and CDR2 is SFDVKD. The CDR3 DNA reads TGTGCCACCAGTGATACCCTGACAAGGGAGCAGTACTTC. Translated, it gives CATSDTLTREQYF.

This clonotype came up many times. V is TRBV7-3 and J is TRBJ2-1; 7 bases fit TRBD2. CDR1 SGHTA and CDR2 FQGTGA come from the germline V gene. The CDR3 consists of 15 residues. V was clipped by 1 base and J by 6 bases; unmatched bases: 6. CDR3 DNA sequence: TGTGCCAGCAGCTTAATTGGCGGGAGTCCCAATGAGCAGTTCTTC. Amino acids: CASSLIGGSPNEQFF.

The V call is TRBV6-1, the J call TRBJ1-1; D unclear. CDR3 length: 16 residues. Germline V lookup: CDR1 MNHNS, CDR2 SASEGT. Trimming stripped 2 bases from V and 0 bases from J, with 13 bases between. Here the CDR3 DNA reads TGTGCCAGCAGTGAACGGCTTTTTGGAATGAACACTGAAGCTTTCTTT. Residues: CASSERLFGMNTEAFF.

The genes are TRBV12-5 and TRBJ2-3; D not certain. CDR3 size: 13 residues. Germline CDR1 is LGHNT and CDR2 is FRNRAP. Trimming took off 5 bases at V and 3 bases at J, with 9 bases between the two ends. DNA for the CDR3: TGTGCTAGTGGTCCCCCATCTACAGATACGCAGTATTTT. It translates to CASGPPSTDTQYF. The whole variable domain, filled in from reference TRBV12-5 and TRBJ2-3, reads DARVTQTPRHKVTEMGQEVTMRCQPILGHNTVFWYRQTMMQGLELLAYFRNRAPLDDSGMPKDRFSAEMPDATLATLKIQPSEPRDSAVYFCASGPPSTDTQYFGPGTRLTVL.

This clonotype was observed a few times. The chain couples TRBV6-1 to TRBJ1-2; D gene uncertain. With 7 bases removed from V and 0 bases from J, the gap between germline ends came to 12 bases. The CDR3 extends over 14 amino acids. From germline, CDR1 is MNHNS and CDR2 SASEGT. CDR3 sequence: CASTSGAANYGYTF. The CDR3 DNA reads as TGTGCCAGCACAAGCGGTGCGGCTAACTATGGCTACACCTTC.

This clonotype was recorded at least ten times. This sequence joins TRBV12-3 or TRBV12-4 and TRBJ1-5; 10 bases match TRBD1. Germline trimming cut 7 bases from V and 6 bases from J; bases unmatched to any gene: 6. This CDR3 is 14 amino acids long. Here the CDR3 reads CASTRTGGGQPQHF. DNA of the CDR3: TGTGCCAGCACTAGGACAGGGGGAGGTCAGCCCCAGCATTTT.

The genes are TRBV7-6 and TRBJ2-5, with TRBD2 identical over 9 bases. The J segment lost 5 bases and the V segment lost 11 bases, leaving 12 bases of the junction unmatched. Germline CDR1 is SGHVS and CDR2 is FNYEAQ. The CDR3 is made up of 14 amino acids. CDR3 sequence (DNA): TGTGCCCCAGGACATAGCGGGAGTTGGGAGACCCAGTACTTC. Translation: CAPGHSGSWETQYF.

This clonotype was seen at least ten times. V and J are TRBV6-1 and TRBJ2-4, with D uncertain. The length of the CDR3 is 13 residues. Germline V gives CDR1 MNHNS, CDR2 SASEGT. V was clipped by 4 bases and J by 6 bases, with 10 bases between them. The DNA for the CDR3 is TGTGCCAGCAGTGTAGACTCCAGAAACATTCAGTACTTC. Its protein is CASSVDSRNIQYF.

This rearrangement joins TRBV6-1 to TRBJ1-3; no reliable D call. CDR3 length equals 13 residues. CDR1 MNHNS and CDR2 SASEGT come from the germline V gene. The V end lost 5 bases, the J end lost 4 bases, and 9 bases lay between the germline ends. The chain's CDR3 is CASSLYGGNTIYF. As DNA, the CDR3 is TGTGCCAGCAGTTTGTACGGCGGAAACACCATATATTTT.

Concerning this clonotype itself: A read error is possible here, since a much larger clone lies one base away. The chain has TRBV28 and TRBJ1-3; D gene ambiguous. Germline V gene data show CDR1 as MDHEN and CDR2 as SYDVKM. The CDR3 length is 12 residues. V was pared by 6 bases and J by 0 bases, with 3 bases between. CDR3: CASSYSGNTIYF. CDR3 in DNA: TGTGCCAGCAGCTACTCTGGAAACACCATATATTTT.

Many counts were recorded for this clonotype. V is TRBV29-1 and J is TRBJ2-1; D is unresolved. Trimming shortened V by 2 bases and J by 8 bases, and 10 bases separated the two germline ends. The V gene's germline CDR1 is SQVTM and CDR2 ANQGSEA. This CDR3 is built from 12 residues. As DNA, the CDR3 is TGCAGCGTTGAATATCAAGGCGATGAGCAGTTCTTC. This codes for CSVEYQGDEQFF.

This clonotype was counted at least ten times. The V gene is TRBV28, the J gene TRBJ1-1; no clear D gene. The CDR3 is 15 amino acids. CDR1 and CDR2 from the germline V gene are MDHEN and SYDVKM. The germline V and J ends were trimmed by 2 bases and 1 base, with 11 bases remaining between them. The CDR3 is CASSLRTDQNTEAFF. The CDR3 DNA follows: TGTGCCAGCAGTTTAAGGACCGATCAGAACACTGAAGCTTTCTTT.

The chain has TRBV20-1 and TRBJ2-1; D is perhaps TRBD2 (5 bases). CDR3 length: 12 amino acids. Trimming removed 3 bases from V and 5 bases from J, with 8 bases in between. The germline V gene has CDR1 DFQATT and CDR2 SNEGSKA (reference sequence). In DNA, the CDR3 is TGCAGTGCTAGCCTAGCTGACAATGAGCAGTTCTTC. Translation: CSASLADNEQFF.

V usage is TRBV4-2 and J usage is TRBJ2-1; 10 positions match TRBD2. V lost 3 bases, J lost 5 bases, and 7 bases stayed unmatched. Germline lookup yields CDR1 LGHNA and CDR2 YNFKEQ. The CDR3 sequence is 16 residues long. The CDR3 bases are TGTGCCAGCAGCCACCCCGGACTAGCGGAAAACAATGAGCAGTTCTTC. Its protein is CASSHPGLAENNEQFF.